The 8 T cell receptor beta chains given below trace back to one sample, sequenced in a study of OX40 agonist ivuxolimab in advanced cancers. Sequenced by immunoSEQ multiplex PCR; TCRdb stores in-frame clones only, minus some. The top ten clones hold around 0.55% of a sample with more than 100,000 clones, 80% to 90% of them seen once. The sample was CD4+ or CD8+ T cells sorted from blood, taken in a trial of the OX40 agonist ivuxolimab. These receptors all stem from an adult with an advanced solid tumor such as melanoma, head and neck, liver or kidney cancer.

The chain recombines TRBV2 with TRBJ2-7, with D perhaps TRBD1 (5 bases). The CDR3 length is 14 residues. V was cut by 4 bases and J by 5 bases, with 15 bases left in between. The germline V gene encodes CDR1 SNHLY and CDR2 FYNNEI. The chain's CDR3 is CASSARQGGNEQYF. Written as DNA, the CDR3 is TGTGCCAGCAGTGCGCGTCAGGGCGGCAACGAGCAGTACTTC.

The gene calls are TRBV7-2 and TRBJ2-3; D call uncertain. This CDR3 contains 15 residues. V gave up 1 base and J gave up 1 base, with 9 bases separating them. The germline V gene encodes CDR1 SGHTA and CDR2 FQGNSA. The CDR3 DNA is TGTGCCAGCAGCTTAGACGGCTCGGGCACAGATACGCAGTATTTT. Protein sequence: CASSLDGSGTDTQYF.

The chain is built from TRBV28 and TRBJ1-1, with D perhaps TRBD1 (5 bases). Germline loops: CDR1 MDHEN, CDR2 SYDVKM. The CDR3 totals 15 residues. The V end was cut by 4 bases, the J end by 5 bases, with 17 bases between. CDR3 DNA: TGTGCCAGCAGTTCTGGGGGGGTCACGGAGACTGAAGCTTTCTTT. It is translated as CASSSGGVTETEAFF. Complete variable domain (other parts from reference TRBV28 and TRBJ1-1): DVKVTQSSRYLVKRTGEKVFLECVQDMDHENMFWYRQDPGLGLRLIYFSYDVKMKEKGDIPEGYSVSREKKERFSLILESASTNQTSMYLCASSSGGVTETEAFFGQGTRLTVV.

The chain employs TRBV5-1 and TRBJ1-6, with D hard to call. Germline V CDR1 and CDR2: SGHRS, YFSETQ. The CDR3 extends over 16 amino acids. Trimming shortened V by 0 bases and J by 6 bases, and 13 bases separated the two germline ends. The DNA of the CDR3 is TGCGCCAGCAGCTTGGGGGCCTCAGAACCTAATTCACCCCTCCACTTT. Protein: CASSLGASEPNSPLHF.

The chain links TRBV6-5 to TRBJ1-2, with D possibly being TRBD1 (6 bases). Germline CDR1 MNHEY, CDR2 SVGAGI. Trimming removed 2 bases at V and 7 bases at J, with 11 bases between. The length of the CDR3 is 13 residues. The CDR3 protein is CASSYKQGGGYTF. CDR3 DNA: TGTGCCAGCAGTTACAAACAGGGAGGTGGCTACACCTTC.

J is TRBJ2-1 and V is TRBV30; TRBD1 matches at 9 bases. Germline CDR1 is GTSNPN and CDR2 is SVGIG (reference sequence). Unmatched junction bases numbered 1, after V lost 3 bases and J lost 7 bases. The CDR3 is 12 residues long. In DNA form, the CDR3 reads TGTGCCTGGAGGGGACAGGGAAATGAGCAGTTCTTC. Translating gives CAWRGQGNEQFF.

The chain couples TRBV7-2 to TRBJ2-7, with 8 bases identical to TRBD1. The CDR3 length is 15 residues. J gave up 3 bases and V 6 bases, and 10 bases lay outside the gene matches. Germline assignment: CDR1 SGHTA and CDR2 FQGNSA. CDR3 sequence (DNA): TGTGCCAGCAGACTCCTGGGGACAGGAATCTACGAGCAGTACTTC. It codes for CASRLLGTGIYEQYF.

This clone appeared once. The chain joins TRBV2 to TRBJ1-2; no definite D call. The CDR3 has 13 amino acids. Germline V gives CDR1 SNHLY, CDR2 FYNNEI. Trimming pared 4 bases from V and 4 bases from J, leaving 10 bases between. The CDR3 DNA reads as TGTGCCAGCAGTGTCTCGGACGGCTATGGCTACACCTTC. Its protein is CASSVSDGYGYTF.